The T cell receptor (beta chain) under discussion was sequenced for a study of blood T cell repertoires in COVID-19. Study background: From T cells, B-cell-depleted T cells, or PBMCs came the material, which was cDNA or gDNA.

V lost 3 bases, J lost 0 bases, and 8 bases stayed unmatched. This CDR3 is 17 amino acids long. Germline V gene sequence: CDR1 SEHNR, CDR2 FQNEAQ (reference sequence). The assay was immunoSEQ multiplex PCR, and TCRdb's table has in-frame clones only and misses some. Of about 80,000 clones listed, around 83% were seen once; the top ten hold 35% to 40%. The sample consisted of peripheral blood. The J gene is TRBJ1-1, the V gene TRBV7-9, with 9 bases identical to TRBD1. The receptor was derived from a woman in her 70s with acute or convalescent COVID-19. CDR3 region: CASSFYRGRFVNTEAFF. The CDR3 coding sequence is TGTGCCAGCAGCTTTTACAGGGGGCGGTTCGTGAACACTGAAGCTTTCTTT. The full variable domain, rest sourced from reference TRBV7-9 and TRBJ1-1, is DTGVSQNPRHKITKRGQNVTFRCDPISEHNRLYWYRQTLGQGPEFLTYFQNEAQLEKSRLLSDRFSAERPKGSFSTLEIQRTEQGDSAMYLCASSFYRGRFVNTEAFFGQGTRLTVV.